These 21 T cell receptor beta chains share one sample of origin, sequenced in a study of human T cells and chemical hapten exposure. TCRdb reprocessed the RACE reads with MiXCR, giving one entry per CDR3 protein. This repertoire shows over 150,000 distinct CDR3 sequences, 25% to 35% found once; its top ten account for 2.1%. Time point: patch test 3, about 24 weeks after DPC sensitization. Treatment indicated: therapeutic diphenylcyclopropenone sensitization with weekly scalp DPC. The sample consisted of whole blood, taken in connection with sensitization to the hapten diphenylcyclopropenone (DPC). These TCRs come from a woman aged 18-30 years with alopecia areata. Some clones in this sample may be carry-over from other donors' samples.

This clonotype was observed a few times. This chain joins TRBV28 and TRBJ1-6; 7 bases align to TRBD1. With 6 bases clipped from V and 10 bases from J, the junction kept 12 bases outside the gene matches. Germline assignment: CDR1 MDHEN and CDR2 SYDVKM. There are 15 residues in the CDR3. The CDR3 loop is CASSPHGQVRSPLHF. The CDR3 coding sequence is TGTGCCAGCAGCCCTCACGGACAGGTTCGGTCACCCCTCCACTTT. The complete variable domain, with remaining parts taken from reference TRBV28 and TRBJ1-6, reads DVKVTQSSRYLVKRTGEKVFLECVQDMDHENMFWYRQDPGLGLRLIYFSYDVKMKEKGDIPEGYSVSREKKERFSLILESASTNQTSMYLCASSPHGQVRSPLHFGNGTRLTVT.

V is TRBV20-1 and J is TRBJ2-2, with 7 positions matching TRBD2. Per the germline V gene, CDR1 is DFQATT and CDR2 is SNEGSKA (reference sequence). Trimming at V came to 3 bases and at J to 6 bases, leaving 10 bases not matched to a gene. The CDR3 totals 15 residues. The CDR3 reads CSASEAGRRAGELFF. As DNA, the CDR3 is TGCAGTGCTAGCGAAGCGGGGAGGAGGGCCGGGGAGCTGTTTTTT.

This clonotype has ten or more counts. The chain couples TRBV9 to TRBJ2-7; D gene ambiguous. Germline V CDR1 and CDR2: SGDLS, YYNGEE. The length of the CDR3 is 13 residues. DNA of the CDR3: TGTCGTCGCAGAGGCAGCAGCTCCTACGAGCAGTACTTC. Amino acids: CRRRGSSSYEQYF.

The CDR3 region is CARRAGTYEQYF. The CDR3, as DNA: TGTGCCAGGAGGGCTGGGACCTACGAGCAGTACTTC. The V and J genes are TRBV9 and TRBJ2-7, with D tentatively TRBD2 (5 bases). V was shortened by 8 bases and J by 2 bases, with 11 bases between the two germline ends. This CDR3 is built from 12 residues. Germline values: CDR1 SGDLS, CDR2 YYNGEE.

The chain's CDR3 is CASSQGGRDQPQHF. Here the CDR3 DNA reads TGTGCCAGCAGCCAGGGGGGCCGGGATCAGCCCCAGCATTTT. The rearrangement uses TRBV7-9 and TRBJ1-5, with 7 bases aligning to TRBD1. This CDR3 is 14 amino acids long. The ends lost 5 bases at V and 5 bases at J; junction bases unmatched: 6. The germline V gene encodes CDR1 SEHNR and CDR2 FQNEAQ (reference sequence).

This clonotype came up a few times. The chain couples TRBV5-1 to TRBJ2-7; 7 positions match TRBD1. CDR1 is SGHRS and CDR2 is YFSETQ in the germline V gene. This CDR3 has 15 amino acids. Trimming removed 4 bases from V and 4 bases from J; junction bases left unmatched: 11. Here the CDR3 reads CASSPRGTAKYEQYF. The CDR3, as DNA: TGCGCCAGCAGCCCGAGGGGGACAGCTAAGTACGAGCAGTACTTC.

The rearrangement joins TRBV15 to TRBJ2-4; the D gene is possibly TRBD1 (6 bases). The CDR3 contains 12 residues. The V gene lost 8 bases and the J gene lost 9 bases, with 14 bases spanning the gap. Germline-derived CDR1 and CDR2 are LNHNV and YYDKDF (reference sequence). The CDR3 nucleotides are TGTGCCACCCGAACGGTGGGGGCCATTCAGTACTTC. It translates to CATRTVGAIQYF. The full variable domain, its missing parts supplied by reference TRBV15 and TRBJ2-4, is DAMVIQNPRYQVTQFGKPVTLSCSQTLNHNVMYWYQQKSSQAPKLLFHYYDKDFNNEADTPDNFQSRRPNTSFCFLDIRSPGLGDTAMYLCATRTVGAIQYFGAGTRLSVL.

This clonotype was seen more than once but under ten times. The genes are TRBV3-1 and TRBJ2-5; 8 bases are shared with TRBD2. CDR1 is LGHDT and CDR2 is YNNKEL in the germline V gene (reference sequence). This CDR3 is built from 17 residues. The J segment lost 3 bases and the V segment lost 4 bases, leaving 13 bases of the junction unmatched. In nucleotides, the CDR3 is TGTGCCAGCAGCCTCCCGGGAGGTATGCGGGGGGAAGAGACCCAGTACTTC. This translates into CASSLPGGMRGEETQYF.

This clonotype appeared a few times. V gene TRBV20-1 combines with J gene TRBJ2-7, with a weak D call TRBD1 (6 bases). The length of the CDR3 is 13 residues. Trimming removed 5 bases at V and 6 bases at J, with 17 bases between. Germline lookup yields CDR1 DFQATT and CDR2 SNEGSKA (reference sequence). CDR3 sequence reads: CSAPPQQGPEQYF. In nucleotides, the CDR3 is TGCAGTGCTCCACCCCAGCAGGGGCCCGAGCAGTACTTC.

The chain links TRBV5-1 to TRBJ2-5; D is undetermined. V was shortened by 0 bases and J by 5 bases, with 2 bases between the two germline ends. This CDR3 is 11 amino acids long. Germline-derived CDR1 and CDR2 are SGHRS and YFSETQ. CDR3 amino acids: CASSLDETQYF. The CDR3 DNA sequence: TGCGCCAGCAGCTTGGATGAGACCCAGTACTTC.

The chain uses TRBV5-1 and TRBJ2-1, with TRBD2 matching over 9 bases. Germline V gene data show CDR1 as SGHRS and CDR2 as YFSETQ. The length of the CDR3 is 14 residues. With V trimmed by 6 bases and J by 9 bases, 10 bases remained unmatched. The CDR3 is CASKIAGAAGEQFF. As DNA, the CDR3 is TGCGCCAGCAAGATAGCGGGGGCCGCCGGTGAGCAGTTCTTC.

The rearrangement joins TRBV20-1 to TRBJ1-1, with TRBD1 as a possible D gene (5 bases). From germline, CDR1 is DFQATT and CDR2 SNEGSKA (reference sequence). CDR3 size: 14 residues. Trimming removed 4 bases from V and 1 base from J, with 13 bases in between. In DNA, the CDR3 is TGCAGTGCTATCCCATCCCAGGGGAACACTGAAGCTTTCTTT. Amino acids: CSAIPSQGNTEAFF.

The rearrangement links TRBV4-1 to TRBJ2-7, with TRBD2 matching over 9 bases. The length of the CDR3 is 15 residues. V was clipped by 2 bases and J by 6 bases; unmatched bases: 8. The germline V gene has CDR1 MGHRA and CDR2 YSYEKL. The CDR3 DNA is TGCGCCAGCAGCCAACTCAAAGCGGGAGGACGCGAGCAGTACTTC. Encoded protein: CASSQLKAGGREQYF.

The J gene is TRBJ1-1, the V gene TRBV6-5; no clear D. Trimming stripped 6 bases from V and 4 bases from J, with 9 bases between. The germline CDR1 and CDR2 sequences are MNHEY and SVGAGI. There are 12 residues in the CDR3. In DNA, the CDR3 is TGTGCCAGCAGCCACCCCCGCACTGAAGCTTTCTTT. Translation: CASSHPRTEAFF.

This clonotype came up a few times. CDR3 in amino acids: CASSVEGSGTYGYTF. The CDR3 region has the DNA TGTGCCAGCAGCGTAGAAGGTTCCGGTACCTATGGCTACACCTTC. The chain links TRBV9 to TRBJ1-2; D call uncertain. V lost 0 bases and J 4 bases, leaving 13 bases between the germline ends. CDR3 length: 15 residues. In germline, CDR1 is SGDLS, CDR2 YYNGEE.

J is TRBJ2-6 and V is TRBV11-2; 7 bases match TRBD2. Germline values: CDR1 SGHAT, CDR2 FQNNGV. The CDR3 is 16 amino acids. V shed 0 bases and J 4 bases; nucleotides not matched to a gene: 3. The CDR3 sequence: CASSLEGGNGANVLTF. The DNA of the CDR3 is TGTGCCAGCAGCTTAGAGGGAGGGAACGGGGCCAACGTCCTGACTTTC.

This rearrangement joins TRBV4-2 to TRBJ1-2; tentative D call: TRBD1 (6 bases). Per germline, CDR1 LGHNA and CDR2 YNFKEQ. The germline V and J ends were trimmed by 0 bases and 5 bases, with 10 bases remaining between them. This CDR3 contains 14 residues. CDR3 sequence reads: CASSQERGSYGYTF. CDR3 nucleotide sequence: TGTGCCAGCAGCCAAGAAAGGGGGTCATATGGCTACACCTTC.

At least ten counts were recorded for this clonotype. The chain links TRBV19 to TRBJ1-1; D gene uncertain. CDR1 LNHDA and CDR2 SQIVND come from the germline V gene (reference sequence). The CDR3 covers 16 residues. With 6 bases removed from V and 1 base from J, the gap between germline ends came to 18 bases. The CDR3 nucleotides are TGTGCCAGTAGGCCCTGGACTCCGGTCGGGAACACTGAAGCTTTCTTT. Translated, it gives CASRPWTPVGNTEAFF.

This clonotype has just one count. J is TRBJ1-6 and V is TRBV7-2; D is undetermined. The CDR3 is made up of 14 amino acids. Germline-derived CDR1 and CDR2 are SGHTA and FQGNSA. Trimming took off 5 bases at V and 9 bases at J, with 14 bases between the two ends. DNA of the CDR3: TGTGCCAGCAGCCACGGCGGGGTCGGTTCACCCCTCCACTTT. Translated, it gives CASSHGGVGSPLHF. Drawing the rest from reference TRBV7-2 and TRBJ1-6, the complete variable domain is GAGVSQSPSNKVTEKGKDVELRCDPISGHTALYWYRQSLGQGLEFLIYFQGNSAPDKSGLPSDRFSAERTGGSVSTLTIQRTQQEDSAVYLCASSHGGVGSPLHFGNGTRLTVT.

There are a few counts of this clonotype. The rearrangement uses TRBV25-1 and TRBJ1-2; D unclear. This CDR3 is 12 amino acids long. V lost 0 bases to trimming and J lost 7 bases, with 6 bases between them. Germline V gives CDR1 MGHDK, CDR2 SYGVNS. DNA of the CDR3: TGTGCCAGCAGTGAATACCCCAGTGGCTACACCTTC. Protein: CASSEYPSGYTF.

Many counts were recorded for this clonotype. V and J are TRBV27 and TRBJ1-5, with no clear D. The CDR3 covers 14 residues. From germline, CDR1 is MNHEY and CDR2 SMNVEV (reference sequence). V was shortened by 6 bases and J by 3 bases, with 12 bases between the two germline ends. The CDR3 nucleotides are TGTGCCAGCAGCCCCTCGACCCTCAATCAGCCCCAGCATTTT. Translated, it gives CASSPSTLNQPQHF.